This is a list of T cell receptor beta chains from one sample in a study of identical twins. TCRdb reprocessed the 5' RACE reads with MiXCR, giving one entry per CDR3 protein. This table holds 500,000 or so distinct CDR3 sequences, roughly an eighth found once. The data also belong to a second study, concerning yellow fever vaccine responses in identical twins.

Sequenced: CD4+ T cells sorted from blood. Source of these receptors: a woman younger than 35 in good health. Both conserved end residues are part of each CDR3. The order of the fields is CDR3 DNA, CDR3 protein, CDR3 length, V gene, clone size, D gene, J gene. The D gene is left open where the match is weak. Expanded clones are given a class, and other clones once, few, many or no size at all.

CDR3nt: TGTGCCAGCAGCTTAGAGACAGGGAATACGCAGTATTTT
CDR3aa: CASSLETGNTQYF
len: 13
v_gene: TRBV7-9
abundance: few
d_gene: TRBD1
j_gene: TRBJ2-3

CDR3nt: TGTGCCAGCAGCACGGGACATATACCTGGGGAGCAGCACTTC
CDR3aa: CASSTGHIPGEQHF
len: 14
v_gene: TRBV7-2
abundance: few
d_gene: NA
j_gene: TRBJ2-7

CDR3nt: TGTGCCAGCAAGATCGTCGGGGGAGGCACAGATACGCAGTATTTT
CDR3aa: CASKIVGGGTDTQYF
len: 15
v_gene: TRBV2
abundance: many
d_gene: NA
j_gene: TRBJ2-3

CDR3nt: TGCGCCAGCAGCCACCCCAGAATTGGGAAAGCGAAAACCTACAATGAGCAGTTCTTC
CDR3aa: CASSHPRIGKAKTYNEQFF
len: 19
v_gene: TRBV4-3
abundance: NA
d_gene: NA
j_gene: TRBJ2-1

CDR3nt: TGCAGTGCTAGGGTGGGCGGGGGCTACACAGATACGCAGTATTTT
CDR3aa: CSARVGGGYTDTQYF
len: 15
v_gene: TRBV20-1
abundance: NA
d_gene: NA
j_gene: TRBJ2-3

CDR3nt: TGTGCCAGCAGCGAGGGGGCCGAGGAGACCCAGTACTTC
CDR3aa: CASSEGAEETQYF
len: 13
v_gene: TRBV7-2
abundance: few
d_gene: TRBD1
j_gene: TRBJ2-5

CDR3nt: TGTGCCATCAGTGTGCGGGGCTACTCCTACGAGCAGTACTTC
CDR3aa: CAISVRGYSYEQYF
len: 14
v_gene: TRBV10-3
abundance: few
d_gene: NA
j_gene: TRBJ2-7

CDR3nt: TGTGCCAGCAGGCGGACAGGGGGCAAATACGAGCAGTACTTC
CDR3aa: CASRRTGGKYEQYF
len: 14
v_gene: TRBV2
abundance: NA
d_gene: TRBD1
j_gene: TRBJ2-7

CDR3nt: TGTGCCAGCCAAATCGCTAGCCGTTTGGGTGAGCAGTTCTTC
CDR3aa: CASQIASRLGEQFF
len: 14
v_gene: TRBV12-3/TRBV12-4
abundance: many
d_gene: NA
j_gene: TRBJ2-1

CDR3nt: TGTGCCAGCAGCCGCGGGAATTACTACAATGAGCAGTTCTTC
CDR3aa: CASSRGNYYNEQFF
len: 14
v_gene: TRBV4-2
abundance: NA
d_gene: NA
j_gene: TRBJ2-1

CDR3nt: TGTGCCACCAGTGATTTGGAGGGGGGGGAGGGCCTTTTCAATGAGCAGTTCTTC
CDR3aa: CATSDLEGGEGLFNEQFF
len: 18
v_gene: TRBV24-1
abundance: many
d_gene: NA
j_gene: TRBJ2-1

CDR3nt: TGTGCCAGTAAACCCCAGACCGTGCCTACTAGCACAGATACGCAGTATTTT
CDR3aa: CASKPQTVPTSTDTQYF
len: 17
v_gene: TRBV19
abundance: NA
d_gene: NA
j_gene: TRBJ2-3

CDR3nt: TGTGCCACTCGGCCGCCGGGACAGGAGGCTAACTATGGCTACACCTTC
CDR3aa: CATRPPGQEANYGYTF
len: 16
v_gene: TRBV7-2
abundance: NA
d_gene: TRBD1
j_gene: TRBJ1-2

CDR3nt: TGCGCCAGCAGCTTGATAAGGGGGATGGATGGCTACACCTTC
CDR3aa: CASSLIRGMDGYTF
len: 14
v_gene: TRBV5-1
abundance: many
d_gene: NA
j_gene: TRBJ1-2

CDR3nt: TGTGCCAGCAGCCAAGAGAGCACACTCGGGAGGAATGAGCAGTTCTTC
CDR3aa: CASSQESTLGRNEQFF
len: 16
v_gene: TRBV14
abundance: few
d_gene: TRBD2
j_gene: TRBJ2-1

CDR3nt: TGCAGTGCTCGCGGGACAGTGAATCAGCCCCAGCATTTT
CDR3aa: CSARGTVNQPQHF
len: 13
v_gene: TRBV20-1
abundance: NA
d_gene: TRBD1
j_gene: TRBJ1-5

CDR3nt: TGTGCCAGCAGCCAAGAGAAAGGAGGAGGCTACACCTTC
CDR3aa: CASSQEKGGGYTF
len: 13
v_gene: TRBV3-1
abundance: NA
d_gene: NA
j_gene: TRBJ1-2

CDR3nt: TGTGCCAGCAGCCCTCGACTAGCGGGAGAGAAAGGAAAGTCCTACAATGAGCAGTTCTTC
CDR3aa: CASSPRLAGEKGKSYNEQFF
len: 20
v_gene: TRBV11-2
abundance: few
d_gene: TRBD2
j_gene: TRBJ2-1

CDR3nt: TGTGCCAGCAGTTACGGCGGGGTAAAGGGGACTGAAGCTTTCTTT
CDR3aa: CASSYGGVKGTEAFF
len: 15
v_gene: TRBV6-5
abundance: few
d_gene: NA
j_gene: TRBJ1-1

CDR3nt: TGTGCCAGCAGCTTAGGATCATATGGGGGTACGCAGTATTTT
CDR3aa: CASSLGSYGGTQYF
len: 14
v_gene: TRBV11-2
abundance: few
d_gene: NA
j_gene: TRBJ2-3

CDR3nt: TGTGCCAGCAGCTCCCTTCCTAGCGGGAGCTCCGGGGAGCTGTTTTTT
CDR3aa: CASSSLPSGSSGELFF
len: 16
v_gene: TRBV7-2
abundance: few
d_gene: TRBD2
j_gene: TRBJ2-2

CDR3nt: TGCAGTGCTTCGGGACTAGACACCGGGGAGCTGTTTTTT
CDR3aa: CSASGLDTGELFF
len: 13
v_gene: TRBV20-1
abundance: many
d_gene: TRBD2
j_gene: TRBJ2-2

CDR3nt: TGTGCCAGCAGTTTATGGGACAGTTCAATTTACGAGCAGTACTTC
CDR3aa: CASSLWDSSIYEQYF
len: 15
v_gene: TRBV28
abundance: NA
d_gene: NA
j_gene: TRBJ2-7

CDR3nt: TGTGCCAGCAGCTCAGGGGGGGTCCCGGGTCGGGACACTGAAGCTTTCTTT
CDR3aa: CASSSGGVPGRDTEAFF
len: 17
v_gene: TRBV7-9
abundance: many
d_gene: TRBD1
j_gene: TRBJ1-1